This TCR beta chain was captured by sequencing in a study of T cell responses to AZD1222 COVID-19 vaccine. Sequencing used immunoSEQ multiplex PCR; TCRdb keeps in-frame clones, though not all of them. The table includes about 98,000 clones, around 86% detected once. Trimming left V 1 base short and J 0 bases short, with 10 bases between. Germline CDR1 is SGHTA and CDR2 is FQGNSA. The CDR3 contains 16 residues. This material consisted of peripheral blood, taken on day 0 of AZD1222 vaccination. V gene TRBV7-2 combines with J gene TRBJ1-5; D is unresolved. The clonotype was recovered from an adult in good health. The CDR3 coding sequence is TGTGCCAGCAGCTTAGTGTCTGGAAATAGCAATCAGCCCCAGCATTTT. Its translation: CASSLVSGNSNQPQHF.